Detailed here is one T cell receptor beta chain. In the original workflow: Scientists estimated how many nucleated cells there were by amplifying reference gene primers. Only in-frame clones appear in the TCRdb table, and some are missing; sequencing was by immunoSEQ multiplex PCR. The DNA gave D and trimming, while V, J and clone size come from that table. There are tens of thousands of clones in the sample; 65% to 85% occur only once, and about 3.8% lies in the top ten. The data are from a study of blood T cell repertoires in COVID-19. The wider study: The origin of the acute and convalescent COVID-19 samples was the United States, Italy and Spain. From T cells, B-cell-depleted T cells, or PBMCs came the material, which was cDNA or gDNA.

The germline V gene encodes CDR1 ENHRY and CDR2 SYGVKD. CDR3 length: 15 residues. Germline trimming cut 6 bases from V and 4 bases from J; bases unmatched to any gene: 8. The chain has TRBV10-3 and TRBJ2-7; 11 nucleotides align to TRBD2. Sequences were obtained from peripheral blood. The clonotype was recovered from a woman aged 60-75 years with acute or convalescent COVID-19. CDR3 DNA: TGTGCCATCAGCGACACTAGCGGGAGTAATTACGAGCAGTACTTC. Residues: CAISDTSGSNYEQYF.